Listed below are T cell receptor beta chains from one sample, sequenced in a study of T cell responses to AZD1222 COVID-19 vaccine. The repertoire was sequenced with immunoSEQ multiplex PCR; TCRdb's copy has only in-frame clones and lacks some. The sample lists 77,000 or so clones; 80% to 90% were seen once. The source was peripheral blood, collected on day 0 of AZD1222 vaccination. The receptors come from an adult in good health. The CDR3 runs from the conserved cysteine through the conserved F or W. D genes are given only for firm matches. Part of the rows lack a size; the others show once, few, many or a class for expanded clones.

abundance	len	j_gene	d_gene	v_gene	CDR3aa	CDR3nt
-	16	TRBJ1-6	TRBD1	TRBV28	CASSLHWTGGNSPLHF	TGTGCCAGCAGTTTACACTGGACAGGGGGTAATTCACCCCTCCACTTT
-	18	TRBJ2-1	TRBD2	TRBV4-1	CASSQGAQTSGKSGEQFF	TGCGCCAGCAGCCAAGGGGCCCAGACTAGCGGGAAATCCGGTGAGCAGTTCTTC
-	14	TRBJ2-7	-	TRBV5-6	CASSLGTIGRGQYF	TGTGCCAGCAGCCTAGGGACAATTGGAAGGGGGCAGTACTTC
-	13	TRBJ2-7	-	TRBV28	CASRSEGLHEQYF	TGTGCCAGCAGGAGCGAGGGTTTACACGAGCAGTACTTC
-	14	TRBJ2-1	-	TRBV15	CATSRGEADLGEFF	TGTGCCACCAGCAGAGGTGAAGCGGACCTAGGGGAGTTCTTC
-	14	TRBJ1-5	-	TRBV10-3	CAINREAGGQPQHF	TGTGCCATCAATAGGGAAGCCGGGGGTCAGCCCCAGCATTTT
-	16	TRBJ2-1	-	TRBV18	CASSPYGLSSYNEQFF	TGTGCCAGCTCACCATACGGGCTCAGCTCCTACAATGAGCAGTTCTTC
-	12	TRBJ2-7	TRBD1	TRBV19	CASSLPGGEQYF	TGTGCCAGTAGTTTACCAGGGGGCGAGCAGTACTTC
-	15	TRBJ2-1	-	TRBV7-2	CASSRQGGGINEQFF	TGTGCCAGCAGCAGGCAAGGGGGAGGTATCAATGAGCAGTTCTTC
-	14	TRBJ1-2	-	TRBV2	CASSYKLNTYGYTF	TGTGCCAGCAGTTATAAACTTAATACTTATGGCTACACCTTC
-	16	TRBJ2-2	-	TRBV9	CASSVGEQGNTGELFF	TGTGCCAGCAGCGTAGGGGAACAGGGTAACACCGGGGAGCTGTTTTTT
-	14	TRBJ2-3	-	TRBV9	CASNSASVADTQYF	TGTGCCAGCAATTCTGCTAGCGTTGCAGATACGCAGTATTTT
-	16	TRBJ2-7	TRBD2	TRBV19	CASSIPRSGGWDEQYF	TGTGCCAGTAGTATACCCCGGAGCGGGGGGTGGGACGAGCAGTACTTC
-	16	TRBJ1-3	-	TRBV11-2	CASSLGQLSSGNTIYF	TGTGCCAGCAGCTTAGGTCAGCTGAGCTCTGGAAACACCATATATTTT
-	16	TRBJ2-3	-	TRBV27	CASRHYYLLGTDTQYF	TGTGCCAGCAGACACTACTACCTCCTTGGCACAGATACGCAGTATTTT
-	17	TRBJ2-3	TRBD1	TRBV7-9	CASSLGINRGLSDTQYF	TGTGCCAGCAGCTTAGGGATCAACAGGGGTTTGTCAGATACGCAGTATTTT
-	13	TRBJ1-5	-	TRBV5-5	CASSLDGGQPQHF	TGTGCCAGCAGCTTGGACGGGGGGCAGCCCCAGCATTTT
-	14	TRBJ2-7	-	TRBV29-1	CSVVTTGMRGEQYF	TGCAGCGTTGTAACTACAGGGATGAGGGGCGAGCAGTACTTC
-	14	TRBJ2-5	-	TRBV6-5	CASIALGLKETQYF	TGTGCCAGCATCGCGTTGGGGTTAAAAGAGACCCAGTACTTC
few	16	TRBJ2-5	-	TRBV7-9	CASSSPVGRVDETQYF	TGTGCCAGCAGCTCCCCCGTCGGGAGAGTGGACGAGACCCAGTACTTC
-	14	TRBJ2-2	TRBD1	TRBV18	CASSPGQGTGELFF	TGTGCCAGCTCTCCGGGACAGGGAACCGGGGAGCTGTTTTTT
once	14	TRBJ1-3	-	TRBV9	CASSVPGTGNTIYF	TGTGCCAGCAGCGTACCTGGGACTGGAAACACCATATATTTT
-	17	TRBJ2-5	TRBD2	TRBV19	CASSGQIAGVGQETQYF	TGTGCCAGTAGTGGGCAGATAGCGGGAGTAGGGCAAGAGACCCAGTACTTC
-	16	TRBJ2-3	TRBD1	TRBV5-1	CASSSRGQGITDTQYF	TGCGCCAGCAGCTCCCGTGGACAGGGAATAACAGATACGCAGTATTTT
once	15	TRBJ2-7	TRBD2	TRBV6-5	CASIGLAGEVYEQYF	TGTGCCAGCATCGGACTAGCGGGAGAAGTCTACGAGCAGTACTTC
-	15	TRBJ2-7	TRBD2	TRBV28	CASSQIGLALYEQYF	TGTGCCAGCAGTCAGATAGGACTAGCCCTCTACGAGCAGTACTTC
-	16	TRBJ1-5	TRBD1	TRBV6-2/TRBV6-3	CASSYSRQGAGQPQHF	TGTGCCAGCAGTTACTCGAGGCAGGGGGCCGGTCAGCCCCAGCATTTT
-	13	TRBJ1-1	-	TRBV15	CATSRDLGDEAFF	TGTGCCACCAGCAGAGATTTAGGGGACGAAGCTTTCTTT
few	13	TRBJ1-1	-	TRBV9	CASNSVPNTEAFF	TGTGCCAGCAACTCTGTTCCGAACACTGAAGCTTTCTTT
-	14	TRBJ2-1	-	TRBV9	CASSLSHSYNEQFF	TGTGCCAGCAGCCTTAGCCACTCCTACAATGAGCAGTTCTTC
-	14	TRBJ2-1	-	TRBV19	CASSIYSSYNEQFF	TGTGCCAGTAGTATTTATAGCTCCTACAATGAGCAGTTCTTC
-	18	TRBJ1-1	-	TRBV6-1	CASSARWGREVPNTEAFF	TGTGCCAGCAGTGCCCGGTGGGGCCGAGAGGTGCCGAACACTGAAGCTTTCTTT
-	16	TRBJ2-5	TRBD1	TRBV5-1	CASSSGQATSVETQYF	TGCGCCAGCAGCTCCGGACAGGCGACGTCCGTGGAGACCCAGTACTTC
-	15	TRBJ2-2	-	TRBV5-4	CASSSILGGTGELFF	TGTGCCAGCAGCTCCATTTTGGGCGGCACCGGGGAGCTGTTTTTT
-	17	TRBJ1-3	-	TRBV11-2	CASSAGKRGISGNTIYF	TGTGCCAGCAGCGCGGGCAAACGAGGGATCTCTGGAAACACCATATATTTT
-	13	TRBJ1-5	-	TRBV28	CASSLAGNQPQHF	TGTGCCAGCAGTTTAGCAGGTAATCAGCCCCAGCATTTT
-	14	TRBJ2-1	TRBD2	TRBV7-9	CAIFPGLASNEQFF	TGTGCCATTTTTCCGGGACTAGCGAGCAATGAGCAGTTCTTC